Only one count was recorded for the clone carrying this TCR beta chain. This specimen comes from a study of blood T cell repertoires in COVID-19. Study details: Italy, Spain and the United States were the sources of the convalescent and acute COVID-19 samples.

The study assigned cohorts using participant-reported clinical history. The CDR3 runs 17 residues. Germline V CDR1 and CDR2: LGHNA, YNFKEQ. J lost 9 bases, V lost 0 bases, and 11 bases had no gene match. In the original processing: Reference gene primers were amplified, and this amplification served to estimate nucleated cell counts. The table came from immunoSEQ multiplex PCR; TCRdb's copy has only in-frame clones and leaves some out. The V and J calls and clone size were taken over from that table, and D and trimming were inferred from the DNA. This table has 370,000 or so clones, more than 75% appearing once.

This receptor was identified in a man aged 30-40 years who had recovered from COVID-19. Sequences were obtained from PBMCs or T cells enriched from blood (not recorded which). The V gene is TRBV4-2, the J gene TRBJ2-5, with TRBD2 matching over 12 bases. Here the CDR3 reads CASSQDTTSGGLEAQYF. The CDR3 nucleotides are TGTGCCAGCAGCCAAGATACGACTAGCGGGGGCCTCGAGGCCCAGTACTTC.